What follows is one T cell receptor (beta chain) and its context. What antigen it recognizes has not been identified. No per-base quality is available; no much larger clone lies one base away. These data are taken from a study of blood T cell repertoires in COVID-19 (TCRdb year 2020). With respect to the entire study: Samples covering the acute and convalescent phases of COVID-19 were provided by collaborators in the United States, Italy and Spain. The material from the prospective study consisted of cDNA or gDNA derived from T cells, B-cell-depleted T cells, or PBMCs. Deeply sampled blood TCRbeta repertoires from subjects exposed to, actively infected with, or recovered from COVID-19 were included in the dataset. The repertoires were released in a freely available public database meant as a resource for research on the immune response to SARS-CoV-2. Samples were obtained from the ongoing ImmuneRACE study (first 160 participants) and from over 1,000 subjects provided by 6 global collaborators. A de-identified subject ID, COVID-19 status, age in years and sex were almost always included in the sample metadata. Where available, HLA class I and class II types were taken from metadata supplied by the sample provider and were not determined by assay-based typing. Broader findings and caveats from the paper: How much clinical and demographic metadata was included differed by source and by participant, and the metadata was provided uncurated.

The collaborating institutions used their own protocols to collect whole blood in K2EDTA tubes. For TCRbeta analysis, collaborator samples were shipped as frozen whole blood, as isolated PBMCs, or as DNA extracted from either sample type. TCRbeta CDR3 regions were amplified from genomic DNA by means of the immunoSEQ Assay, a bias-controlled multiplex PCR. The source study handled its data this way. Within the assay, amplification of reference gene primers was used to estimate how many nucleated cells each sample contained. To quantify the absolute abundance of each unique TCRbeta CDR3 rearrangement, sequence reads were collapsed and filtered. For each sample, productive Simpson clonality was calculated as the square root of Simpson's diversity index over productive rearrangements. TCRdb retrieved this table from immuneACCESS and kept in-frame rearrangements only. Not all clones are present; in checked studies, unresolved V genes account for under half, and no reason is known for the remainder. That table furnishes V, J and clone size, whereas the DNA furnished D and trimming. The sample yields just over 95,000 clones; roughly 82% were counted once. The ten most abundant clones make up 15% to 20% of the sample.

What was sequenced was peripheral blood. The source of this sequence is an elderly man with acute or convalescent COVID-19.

The DNA sequence is given as TGTGCCAGCAGCCAAGGCCCCCCGAGCAAGCCCCCTTACGAGCAGTACTTC. It specifies CASSQGPPSKPPYEQYF. The chain is made from TRBV14 and TRBJ2-7; there is no confident call for the D gene. The germline V gene yields SGHDN for CDR1 and FVKESK for CDR2. CDR3 length: 17 amino acids, cysteine to phenylalanine. The kept DNA is CDR3 alone, 51 bases in frame from the first base. V loses 1 base, J loses 4 bases, and the germline ends lie 20 bases apart.